This T cell receptor (beta chain) was observed in a study of shared clonotypes between healthy human individuals. CD45RO-negative, CCR7-positively selected cells formed the naive CD8 fraction, excluding terminally differentiated effector memory CD45RA+ cells. The protocol was immunoSEQ multiplex PCR, while the TCRdb copy is restricted to in-frame clones and leaves out a portion. The top ten hold 0.9% to 1.3% of the sample, which has about 2 million clones, around 96% seen once. Study results and caveats: Large depth notwithstanding, sorted-subset sequencing proved incomplete by rarefaction.

The CDR3 runs to 17 residues. Germline V gives CDR1 SGHNT, CDR2 YYREEE (reference sequence). The J segment lost 4 bases and the V segment lost 5 bases, leaving 13 bases of the junction unmatched. Remarks on this clone: Antigen: not known.

The TCR comes from a young man in good health. The sequencing input was naive CD8+ T cells sorted from blood. This chain connects TRBV5-4 to TRBJ2-3; 10 bases match TRBD2. In DNA, the CDR3 is TGTGCCAGCAGAGATAGCGGGAGGTCCCCCCACCCAGATACGCAGTATTTT. This sequence encodes CASRDSGRSPHPDTQYF.